This TCR beta chain derives from a study of shared clonotypes between healthy human individuals (TCRdb year 2020). With regard to the full study: A few men and a couple of women, aged 18 to 49 years, made up the cohort. Per donor, three plates each were used for CD4 naive and CD4 memory, two for CD8 naive, and one for CD8 memory. To estimate repertoire size and how much clonotype sharing occurs between individuals, the study deeply sequenced the blood TCR repertoires of 4 to 6 healthy adults. Different laboratories and diverse techniques were used to prepare libraries and sequence TCR repertoires, to increase sequencing depth and limit assay-specific biases. Between about 0.94 and 8.9 billion PBMCs per donor were obtained by leukapheresis.

Reading from cysteine to phenylalanine, the CDR3 counts 12 amino acids. Only the CDR3 DNA is retained, 36 bases long and in frame from the first base. Based on the germline V gene, the CDR1 and CDR2 sequences are SGHRS and YFSETQ. V and J are truncated by 2 bases and 5 bases respectively, leaving an intervening sequence of 7 bases. On this clone itself: It lacks a known antigen. Base qualities are missing; no much larger clone stands one base away.

The donors were healthy, HIV-negative adults with no recently reported acute infections or vaccinations. Only Caucasian adults living in Nashville, Tennessee, USA were represented among the donors. CD4+ T cells were enriched through magnetic negative selection, after which naive cells were positively selected on CD45RA and the remaining negative fraction served as the memory subset. Blood was obtained by leukapheresis, after which PBMCs were separated by Ficoll-Histopaque density gradient centrifugation and cryopreserved in liquid nitrogen vapor phase. Analytical flow cytometry was used to check the purity and quantity of each magnetically sorted T cell population. Each sorted fraction had its genomic DNA isolated and then quantified by UV absorbance on a Nanodrop 2000c. TCR CDR3 regions were amplified from genomic DNA by multiplex PCR using the deep immunoSEQ assay. Extracted genomic DNA from each cell subset was spread evenly across all wells of several immunoSEQ 96-well plates, with each plate serving as a replicate. Each replicate PCR for sorted subsets received around 210 ng genomic DNA, equal to about 30,000 T cell genomes. The purified libraries were quantified using a Qubit 3.0 fluorometer, sized with a Bioanalyzer 2100, and then quantified again using the KAPA Library Quantification kit. Every immunoSEQ 96-well plate was sequenced on a separate single-read 150-cycle Illumina NextSeq 550 flow cell. As for the original processing: Because only junctional sequences without quality scores were contained in the immunoSEQ output, filtering matching that applied to full-length reads could not be performed. Sequences were annotated with PyIR, a Python wrapper for IgBLAST v1.9, using IMGT germline references to assign V/J genes and CDR3. Any read was removed if the V/J assignment was weak (E-value above 1e-6), the CDR3 was missing, or the read contained stop codons, out-of-frame junctions, or ambiguous translated residues. V3J clonotypes were defined as sequences sharing an identical inferred V gene, J gene, and CDR3 amino acid sequence. The percentage overlap between two repertoires was calculated by dividing the number of shared unique clonotypes by the size of the smaller repertoire. Three approaches were used to assess repertoire richness: RTK rarefaction, the Chao1 estimator, and Recon v2.1 estimates of unobserved clonotypes. OLGA was used to compute generation probabilities for all TCRbeta clonotypes that the gDNA method yielded from a few donors. Held by TCRdb, this immuneACCESS table contains in-frame sequences only and omits some clones. Under half of the omission traces to an unresolved V gene where checked; the cause of the rest is unknown. The V and J calls and clone size are taken from that table; D and trimming were inferred from the DNA. This sample holds approximately 620,000 clones; 97% were observed only once. Of the sample, around 0.057% falls within the top ten clones.

The paper's findings and limits, for the study overall: Across a few donors, approximately 5% of naive CD4, 3% to 4% of naive CD8, about 2% of memory CD4, and approximately 0.4% of memory CD8 clonotypes were shared. Naive subsets generally had larger estimated clonotype richness than memory subsets did. The small number of donors limited the genetic and exposure-history diversity represented. Pairwise subsampling indicated that sequencing depth was expected to affect the degree of clonotype sharing among donors. Rarefaction of sorted-subset datasets indicated incomplete sequencing despite the large sequencing depth. Higher generation probabilities were observed for clonotypes shared by all four sorted-subset donors than for non-shared clonotypes. Sampling was limited to blood, and TCR repertoires in tissue likely differ from TCR repertoires in blood.

The sequence joins TRBV5-1 to TRBJ1-1; no D gene call is confident. Specimen: naive CD4+ T cells sorted from blood. Taken with the paper, the label for cell subset or site translates to: CD45RA+ positively selected. This sequence originates from a woman younger than 45 in good health. The sequenced DNA: TGCGCCAGCAGCTTCGCGGGGACTGAAGCTTTCTTT. This is translated as CASSFAGTEAFF.